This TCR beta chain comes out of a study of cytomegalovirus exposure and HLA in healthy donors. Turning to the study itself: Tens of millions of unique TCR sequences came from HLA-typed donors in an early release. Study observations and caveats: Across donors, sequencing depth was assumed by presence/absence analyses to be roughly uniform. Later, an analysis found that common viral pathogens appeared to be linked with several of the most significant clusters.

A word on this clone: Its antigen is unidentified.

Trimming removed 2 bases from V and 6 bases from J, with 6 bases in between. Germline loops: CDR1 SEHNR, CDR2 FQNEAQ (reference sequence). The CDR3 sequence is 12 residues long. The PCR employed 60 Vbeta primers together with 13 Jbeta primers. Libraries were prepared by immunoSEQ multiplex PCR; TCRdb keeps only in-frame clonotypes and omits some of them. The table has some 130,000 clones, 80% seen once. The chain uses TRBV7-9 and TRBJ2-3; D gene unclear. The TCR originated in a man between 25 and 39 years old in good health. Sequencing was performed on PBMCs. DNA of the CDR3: TGTGCCAGCAGCTTAAGCCGGGATACGCAGTATTTT. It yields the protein CASSLSRDTQYF.